The 22 T cell receptor beta chains reported below all come from one sample, sequenced in a study of T cell responses to AZD1222 COVID-19 vaccine. Profiled with immunoSEQ multiplex PCR; TCRdb holds only in-frame clones, not every one. The sample consists of roughly 98,000 clones, roughly nine tenths of them appearing once. The sample consisted of peripheral blood, taken on day 0 of AZD1222 vaccination. These receptors were taken from an adult in good health.

This chain uses TRBV6-5 with TRBJ1-1; D gene unclear. With 0 bases removed from V and 0 bases from J, the gap between germline ends came to 5 bases. Germline values: CDR1 MNHEY, CDR2 SVGAGI. This CDR3 comprises 14 residues. Here the CDR3 reads CASSYSIMNTEAFF. As DNA, the CDR3 is TGTGCCAGCAGTTACTCCATCATGAACACTGAAGCTTTCTTT.

The chain is built from TRBV5-1 and TRBJ1-3; tentatively, D is TRBD1 (5 bases). This CDR3 region has 15 residues. V shed 1 base and J shed 2 bases, with 10 bases lying between them. Germline loops: CDR1 SGHRS, CDR2 YFSETQ. CDR3 amino acids: CASSLSGGAGNTIYF. The CDR3, as DNA: TGCGCCAGCAGCTTGAGCGGAGGGGCTGGAAACACCATATATTTT.

This clone was counted between two and nine times. The chain couples TRBV6-5 to TRBJ1-2, with TRBD1 matching 7 bases. There are 14 residues in the CDR3. The trim removed 0 bases at V and 7 bases at J, leaving 5 bases unmatched. Germline CDR1 is MNHEY and CDR2 is SVGAGI. The CDR3 coding sequence is TGTGCCAGCAGTTACTCGAGAGGGGGCGGTGGCTACACCTTC. It encodes CASSYSRGGGGYTF.

The chain combines TRBV27 with TRBJ2-2, with TRBD2 matching 8 bases. Germline V gene sequence: CDR1 MNHEY, CDR2 SMNVEV (reference sequence). The V gene end was trimmed by 6 bases and the J gene end by 6 bases; junction bases not matched to a gene: 9. CDR3 size: 15 residues. The CDR3 sequence is CASRRLASTPGELFF. CDR3 nucleotide sequence: TGTGCCAGCAGGCGACTAGCGTCCACTCCCGGGGAGCTGTTTTTT.

The rearrangement joins TRBV5-6 to TRBJ2-7, with D perhaps TRBD1 (5 bases). The CDR3 has 14 residues. The germline V gene has CDR1 SGHDT and CDR2 YYEEEE. Trimming cost V 1 base and J 3 bases, with 11 bases left between them. The CDR3 is CASSLFGQGYEQYF. The CDR3 nucleotides read TGTGCCAGCAGCTTGTTCGGGCAGGGCTACGAGCAGTACTTC.

The chain is built from TRBV6-5 and TRBJ1-2; the D is unclear. This CDR3 is built from 13 residues. Trimming left V 7 bases short and J 3 bases short, with 12 bases between. Germline loops: CDR1 MNHEY, CDR2 SVGAGI. The CDR3 loop reads CASTAGGYYGYTF. In DNA form, the CDR3 reads TGTGCCAGCACCGCAGGAGGGTACTATGGCTACACCTTC.

The chain links TRBV2 to TRBJ1-6; TRBD1 aligns across 7 bases. Looked up from germline, CDR1 is SNHLY and CDR2 is FYNNEI. V was clipped by 2 bases and J by 0 bases; unmatched bases: 7. The CDR3 has 18 residues. The CDR3: CASSERQGGISYNSPLHF. CDR3 in DNA: TGTGCCAGCAGTGAAAGGCAGGGGGGGATCTCCTATAATTCACCCCTCCACTTT.

This clone was observed a single time. The rearrangement links TRBV5-5 to TRBJ1-1, with D possibly TRBD1 on 6 matching bases. Germline V gives CDR1 SGHKS, CDR2 YYEKEE (reference sequence). The CDR3 is 15 amino acids. V was shortened by 4 bases and J by 2 bases, with 15 bases between the two germline ends. Written as DNA, the CDR3 is TGTGCCAGCAGCCCCCGACAGGTTACCAACACTGAAGCTTTCTTT. Residues: CASSPRQVTNTEAFF.

The chain has TRBV4-3 and TRBJ2-7, with TRBD1 as a possible D gene (6 bases). Germline V lookup: CDR1 LGHNA, CDR2 YSLEER. V lost 0 bases to trimming and J lost 6 bases, with 18 bases between them. The length of the CDR3 is 16 residues. The CDR3 DNA sequence: TGCGCCAGCAGCCAAGATCGAGGGGGAGTAGGCAGCGAGCAGTACTTC. Translating gives CASSQDRGGVGSEQYF.

The chain joins TRBV18 to TRBJ1-1; weak D call: TRBD1 (6 bases). V was pared by 2 bases and J by 1 base, with 11 bases between. This CDR3 is built from 15 residues. The germline CDR1 and CDR2 sequences are KGHSH and LQKENI. CDR3 sequence reads: CASSPGGGGNTEAFF. CDR3 sequence (DNA): TGTGCCAGCTCACCAGGGGGCGGTGGGAACACTGAAGCTTTCTTT.

This clone turned up a few times. The V call is TRBV10-3, the J call TRBJ1-3; D not certain. V lost 4 bases, J lost 9 bases, and 10 bases lay in between. Germline V gives CDR1 ENHRY, CDR2 SYGVKD. The CDR3 contains 12 residues. The CDR3 DNA reads TGTGCCATCAGTGCCGCCCTCGGCACCATATATTTT. This encodes CAISAALGTIYF.

The rearrangement uses TRBV9 and TRBJ2-3; D might be TRBD1 or TRBD2, each matching 6 bases. The length of the CDR3 is 15 residues. V lost 2 bases to trimming and J lost 2 bases, with 12 bases between them. CDR1 and CDR2 (germline): SGDLS, YYNGEE. The CDR3 DNA sequence: TGTGCCAGCAGCGTGTCGGGGGCCGTCACAGATACGCAGTATTTT. Residues: CASSVSGAVTDTQYF.

This sequence joins TRBV19 and TRBJ1-5; D uncertain. Per the germline V gene, CDR1 is LNHDA and CDR2 is SQIVND (reference sequence). V dropped 3 bases and J dropped 6 bases, with 9 bases sitting between them. The CDR3 totals 13 residues. The CDR3 region has the DNA TGTGCCAGTAGTATTTCCCGAGGTCAGCCCCAGCATTTT. Translation: CASSISRGQPQHF.

This chain links TRBV9 with TRBJ2-6; D gene unclear. V was pared by 1 base and J by 2 bases, with 7 bases between. The CDR3 loop spans 15 amino acids. Germline V gives CDR1 SGDLS, CDR2 YYNGEE. Written as DNA, the CDR3 is TGTGCCAGCAGCGTAAAGTTCGCTGGGGCCAACGTCCTGACTTTC. Translation: CASSVKFAGANVLTF.

The chain recombines TRBV25-1 with TRBJ2-2; 10 bases are a match to TRBD1. The length of the CDR3 is 16 residues. V trimming: 6 bases; J trimming: 6 bases; junction bases outside the gene matches: 10. Germline CDR1 reads MGHDK; CDR2 reads SYGVNS. Written as DNA, the CDR3 is TGTGCCAGCAGCGGGACAGGGGATTTTGTGTCCGGGGAGCTGTTTTTT. Translating gives CASSGTGDFVSGELFF.

This chain uses TRBV10-3 with TRBJ2-1, with 14 positions matching TRBD2. CDR3 length equals 16 residues. V was clipped by 4 bases and J by 10 bases; unmatched bases: 9. Germline assignment: CDR1 ENHRY and CDR2 SYGVKD. The CDR3 spells CAISGMTSGRAGEQFF. For the CDR3, the DNA is TGTGCCATCAGTGGGATGACTAGCGGGAGGGCGGGCGAGCAGTTCTTC.

This clone was observed once. This sequence joins TRBV6-6 and TRBJ2-7; D might be TRBD2 (5 bases). CDR1 MNHNY and CDR2 SVGAGI come from the germline V gene (reference sequence). The germline V and J ends were trimmed by 5 bases and 3 bases, with 14 bases remaining between them. The length of the CDR3 is 14 residues. CDR3: CASSPTAGNYEQYF. In DNA, the CDR3 is TGTGCCAGCAGTCCCACGGCCGGGAACTACGAGCAGTACTTC.

The chain links TRBV11-3 to TRBJ2-3; 7 bases are shared with TRBD1. This CDR3 has 16 amino acids. In germline, CDR1 is SGHNT, CDR2 YENEEA. Trimming at V came to 5 bases and at J to 4 bases, leaving 12 bases not matched to a gene. In nucleotides, the CDR3 is TGTGCCAGCAGCCTCCGGACAGGCTTCGGGGCAGATACGCAGTATTTT. Protein sequence: CASSLRTGFGADTQYF.

This chain connects TRBV4-3 to TRBJ2-5, with D perhaps matching TRBD1 (5 bases). Germline V lookup: CDR1 LGHNA, CDR2 YSLEER. The CDR3 is 13 amino acids. Trimming left V 4 bases short and J 2 bases short, with 8 bases between. DNA for the CDR3: TGCGCCAGCAGCCTGCAGGGTCAAGAGACCCAGTACTTC. Residues: CASSLQGQETQYF.

The chain joins TRBV20-1 to TRBJ1-2, with D possibly TRBD1 on 6 matching bases. V shed 3 bases and J shed 7 bases, with 21 bases lying between them. Germline V gene lookup returns CDR1 DFQATT and CDR2 SNEGSKA (reference sequence). This CDR3 has 15 amino acids. The CDR3 nucleotides are TGCAGTGCTAGTGGGGGGGCAGGAGGCTCGCTTGGCTACACCTTC. It yields the protein CSASGGAGGSLGYTF.

The chain uses TRBV24-1 and TRBJ1-3; unclear D gene. This CDR3 comprises 16 residues. The germline V and J ends were trimmed by 3 bases and 1 base, with 12 bases remaining between them. The germline CDR1 and CDR2 sequences are KGHDR and SFDVKD. The DNA of the CDR3 is TGTGCCACCAGTGATCCCACCGCGGGATCTGGAAACACCATATATTTT. It yields the protein CATSDPTAGSGNTIYF.

The chain recombines TRBV7-9 with TRBJ2-1; possible D gene TRBD2, 5 bases. Germline V CDR1 and CDR2: SEHNR, FQNEAQ (reference sequence). V gave up 5 bases and J gave up 4 bases, with 15 bases separating them. The CDR3 length is 15 residues. This CDR3 reads CASSLFVRGYNEQFF. CDR3 DNA sequence: TGTGCCAGCAGCCTTTTCGTAAGAGGGTACAATGAGCAGTTCTTC.